The next 8 T cell receptor beta chains were all read from a single sample in a study of T-cell reconstitution after alpha-beta-depleted transplantation in children. As it was prepared, the TCRbeta library received unique molecular identifiers. TCRdb itself ran the PCR reads through MiXCR, one entry per CDR3 protein. The sample contains fewer than 550,000 distinct CDR3 sequences, about 10% of which appear only once. Source: PBMCs, taken before TCRalphabeta/CD19-depleted stem cell transplant. These receptors came from a child aged 2 to 15 with inherited bone marrow failure, due to receive a stem cell transplant.

CDR3 region: CASSLRPRRDLAKNIQYF. Written as DNA, the CDR3 is TGTGCCAGCAGCTTACGTCCTCGGAGGGACCTAGCCAAAAACATTCAGTACTTC. The rearrangement links TRBV11-2 to TRBJ2-4, with a possible D match to TRBD2 (6 bases). The germline V gene encodes CDR1 SGHAT and CDR2 FQNNGV. The V and J ends lost 2 bases and 0 bases respectively, with 17 bases between them. CDR3 length: 18 amino acids.

This clonotype was counted many times. CDR3 sequence: CASSQGPAGVGADTQYF. The CDR3 DNA follows: TGCGCCAGCAGCCAAGGGCCAGCGGGAGTTGGGGCAGATACGCAGTATTTT. The rearrangement links TRBV4-3 to TRBJ2-3; 8 bases fit TRBD2. CDR1 is LGHNA, CDR2 YSLEER, per germline. The CDR3 contains 17 residues. The trim removed 1 base at V and 4 bases at J, leaving 10 bases unmatched.

At least ten counts were recorded for this clonotype. The gene calls are TRBV9 and TRBJ2-2, with no clear D. Germline V gene data show CDR1 as SGDLS and CDR2 as YYNGEE. Trimming removed 0 bases at V and 7 bases at J, with 4 bases between. This CDR3 spans 12 amino acids. The DNA of the CDR3 is TGTGCCAGCAGCGTAGGGATCGGGGAGCTGTTTTTT. Protein sequence: CASSVGIGELFF.

This clonotype was counted many times. The rearrangement joins TRBV15 to TRBJ2-3; tentative D call: TRBD2 (5 bases). Trimming left V 0 bases short and J 2 bases short, with 9 bases between. From germline, CDR1 is LNHNV and CDR2 YYDKDF (reference sequence). This CDR3 comprises 15 residues. CDR3: CATSRDFGVTDTQYF. CDR3 sequence (DNA): TGTGCCACCAGCAGAGATTTCGGGGTCACAGATACGCAGTATTTT.

This clonotype was seen many times. The V call is TRBV9, the J call TRBJ1-3; 10 bases are a match to TRBD1. The J segment lost 2 bases and the V segment lost 2 bases, leaving 4 bases of the junction unmatched. The CDR3 runs to 16 residues. The V gene's germline CDR1 is SGDLS and CDR2 YYNGEE. CDR3 nucleotides: TGTGCCAGCAGCGTCGCCGGGACAGGGGCTGGAAACACCATATATTTT. Its translation is CASSVAGTGAGNTIYF.

The sample holds a few counts of this clonotype. The chain joins TRBV7-2 to TRBJ2-3; 9 positions agree with TRBD1. After removal of 4 bases from V and 6 bases from J, the junction contained 8 bases not matched to a gene. Germline values: CDR1 SGHTA, CDR2 FQGNSA. CDR3 length: 15 amino acids. For the CDR3, the DNA is TGTGCCAGCAGCTCTCCGGGACAGGGTCGCGATACGCAGTATTTT. Its protein is CASSSPGQGRDTQYF.

This clonotype was seen at least ten times. J is TRBJ2-7 and V is TRBV29-1; 9 bases map to TRBD2. Germline values: CDR1 SQVTM, CDR2 ANQGSEA. The V gene end was trimmed by 6 bases and the J gene end by 2 bases; junction bases not matched to a gene: 20. The CDR3 extends over 18 amino acids. The DNA for the CDR3 is TGCAGCGTCGACAAAGCCGGGGCTGGACTAGCGCTGGCCTACGAGCAGTACTTC. Translating gives CSVDKAGAGLALAYEQYF.

As regards this clonotype: A much larger clone lies a single base off, so this may be a read error. The chain links TRBV20-1 to TRBJ2-2; 10 bases fit TRBD2. V lost 5 bases and J lost 3; bases outside the gene matches: 3. The CDR3 spans 14 residues. CDR1 is DFQATT, CDR2 SNEGSKA, per germline (reference sequence). CDR3 sequence reads: CSAEGLAYTGELFF. The CDR3 DNA sequence: TGCAGTGCTGAGGGACTAGCGTACACCGGGGAGCTGTTTTTT.